The rows below give T cell receptor beta chains drawn from one sample of a study of T cells in Graves' hyperthyroidism and ophthalmopathy. From the multiplex PCR reads, TCRdb called clonotypes with MiXCR, one entry per CDR3 protein. Among hundreds of thousands of distinct CDR3 sequences, over 12% were seen once, and the ten largest hold roughly an eighth. Specimen: blood. These receptors were obtained from a man younger than 35 with Graves' ophthalmopathy. The CDR3 runs from the conserved cysteine through the conserved F or W. D genes are given only for firm matches. For some rows the clone size is stated as once, few or many, or as a class when expanded; others skip it.

J: TRBJ2-7
size: few
V: TRBV7-9
D: TRBD1
CDR3: CASSPTPGQGYEQYF
DNA: TGTGCCAGCAGCCCCACCCCGGGACAGGGGTACGAGCAGTACTTC

J: TRBJ2-5
size: -
V: TRBV7-9
D: -
CDR3: CASSLAAGDGETQYF
DNA: TGTGCCAGCAGCTTAGCTGCAGGGGATGGTGAGACCCAGTACTTC

J: TRBJ2-7
size: many
V: TRBV11-2
D: TRBD1
CDR3: CASSLEGGEDEQYF
DNA: TGTGCCAGCAGCTTAGAAGGGGGCGAGGACGAGCAGTACTTC

J: TRBJ2-2
size: many
V: TRBV5-1
D: -
CDR3: CASSLVIGELFF
DNA: TGCGCCAGCAGCTTGGTTATCGGGGAGCTGTTTTTT

J: TRBJ2-1
size: -
V: TRBV11-2
D: TRBD2
CDR3: CASSRGGEQFF
DNA: TGTGCCAGCAGCCGGGGGGGTGAGCAGTTCTTC

J: TRBJ2-3
size: few
V: TRBV6-6
D: -
CDR3: CASSYTAGDTQYF
DNA: TGTGCCAGCAGTTACACGGCAGGGGATACGCAGTATTTT

J: TRBJ2-2
size: -
V: TRBV9
D: TRBD2
CDR3: CASSVAASGRGTGELFF
DNA: TGTGCCAGCAGCGTAGCGGCTAGCGGGAGGGGTACCGGGGAGCTGTTTTTT

J: TRBJ2-3
size: many
V: TRBV10-1
D: -
CDR3: CASSDGKAADTQYF
DNA: TGCGCCAGCAGTGACGGAAAAGCGGCAGATACGCAGTATTTT

J: TRBJ2-7
size: many
V: TRBV29-1
D: TRBD2
CDR3: CTGGGGLSYEQYF
DNA: TGCACCGGAGGCGGGGGTCTTTCCTACGAGCAGTACTTC

J: TRBJ2-5
size: -
V: TRBV7-9
D: -
CDR3: CASSLVLASRETQYF
DNA: TGTGCCAGCAGCTTAGTACTAGCTTCACGAGAGACCCAGTACTTC

J: TRBJ2-3
size: many
V: TRBV20-1
D: TRBD2
CDR3: CSAPSSGRTDTQYF
DNA: TGCAGTGCACCCTCCAGCGGGAGGACAGATACGCAGTATTTT

J: TRBJ2-1
size: few
V: TRBV6-2/TRBV6-3
D: TRBD2
CDR3: CASSQRRAGGRNEQFF
DNA: TGTGCCAGCAGTCAAAGGAGGGCGGGGGGGCGAAATGAGCAGTTCTTC

J: TRBJ2-1
size: many
V: TRBV7-9
D: -
CDR3: CASSFLGGAVLNEQFF
DNA: TGTGCCAGCAGCTTTCTGGGGGGAGCAGTTCTCAATGAGCAGTTCTTC

J: TRBJ2-7
size: many
V: TRBV7-2
D: -
CDR3: CASSLAPFYEQYF
DNA: TGTGCCAGCAGCTTAGCACCCTTCTACGAGCAGTACTTC

J: TRBJ2-1
size: many
V: TRBV3-1
D: -
CDR3: CASSQDSARGASYNEQFF
DNA: TGTGCCAGCAGCCAAGATAGTGCCAGGGGGGCATCCTACAATGAGCAGTTCTTC

J: TRBJ2-7
size: many
V: TRBV6-5
D: -
CDR3: CASSYSMSSLRRYEQYF
DNA: TGTGCCAGCAGTTACTCGATGTCTAGCCTACGACGGTACGAGCAGTACTTC

J: TRBJ2-1
size: few
V: TRBV5-1
D: TRBD1
CDR3: CASSLAPGTDYNEQFF
DNA: TGCGCCAGCAGCTTGGCCCCCGGGACAGACTACAATGAGCAGTTCTTC

J: TRBJ2-3
size: -
V: TRBV27
D: TRBD1
CDR3: CASSLSGRGWDTQYF
DNA: TGTGCCAGCAGTTTATCGGGCAGGGGGTGGGATACGCAGTATTTT

J: TRBJ1-5
size: many
V: TRBV19
D: TRBD1
CDR3: CASSGGQNNQPQHF
DNA: TGTGCCAGTAGTGGGGGACAGAACAATCAGCCCCAGCATTTT

J: TRBJ2-4
size: -
V: TRBV5-1
D: -
CDR3: CASSGGALLAKNIQYF
DNA: TGCGCCAGCAGCGGAGGGGCTCTCCTAGCCAAAAACATTCAGTACTTC

J: TRBJ2-6
size: few
V: TRBV5-6
D: -
CDR3: CASSDLSGASVLTF
DNA: TGTGCCAGCAGCGACCTCTCTGGGGCCAGCGTCCTGACTTTC

J: TRBJ2-4
size: many
V: TRBV14
D: -
CDR3: CASSQRVLSIQYF
DNA: TGTGCCAGCAGCCAACGGGTATTAAGCATTCAGTACTTC

J: TRBJ2-5
size: many
V: TRBV12-3/TRBV12-4
D: TRBD2
CDR3: CASSFRLAGGQETQYF
DNA: TGTGCCAGCAGTTTCCGACTAGCGGGAGGCCAAGAGACCCAGTACTTC

J: TRBJ1-3
size: many
V: TRBV7-9
D: -
CDR3: CASSSPSLGNTIYF
DNA: TGTGCCAGCAGCTCACCCTCCCTAGGAAACACCATATATTTT

J: TRBJ2-5
size: -
V: TRBV7-2
D: -
CDR3: CASSLGVTKKETQYF
DNA: TGTGCCAGCAGCTTGGGTGTTACTAAAAAAGAGACCCAGTACTTC